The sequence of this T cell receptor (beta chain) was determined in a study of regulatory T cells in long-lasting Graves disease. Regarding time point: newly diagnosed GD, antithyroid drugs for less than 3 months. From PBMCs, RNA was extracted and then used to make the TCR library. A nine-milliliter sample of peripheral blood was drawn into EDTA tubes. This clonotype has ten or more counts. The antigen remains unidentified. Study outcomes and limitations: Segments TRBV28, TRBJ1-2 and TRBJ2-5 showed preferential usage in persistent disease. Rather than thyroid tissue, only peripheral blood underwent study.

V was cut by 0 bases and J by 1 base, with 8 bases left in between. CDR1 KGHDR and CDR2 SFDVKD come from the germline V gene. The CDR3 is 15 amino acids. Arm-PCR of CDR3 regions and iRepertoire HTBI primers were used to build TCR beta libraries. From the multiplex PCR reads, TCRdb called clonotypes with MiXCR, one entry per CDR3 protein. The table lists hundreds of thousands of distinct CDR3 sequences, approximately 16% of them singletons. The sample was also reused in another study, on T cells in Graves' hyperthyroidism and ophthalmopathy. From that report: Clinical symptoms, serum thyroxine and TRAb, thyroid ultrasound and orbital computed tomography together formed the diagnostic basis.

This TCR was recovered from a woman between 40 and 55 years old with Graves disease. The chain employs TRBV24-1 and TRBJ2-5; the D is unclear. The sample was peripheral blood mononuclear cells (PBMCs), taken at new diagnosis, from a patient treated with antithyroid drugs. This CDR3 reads CATSDLDGPQETQYF. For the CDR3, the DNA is TGTGCCACCAGTGATTTGGACGGTCCCCAAGAGACCCAGTACTTC.